Reported below is one T cell receptor beta chain. The sample comes from a study of technical replicates of blood from a handful of donors. Germline CDR1 is SGHDT and CDR2 is YYEEEE. The length of the CDR3 is 19 residues. The trim removed 4 bases at V and 0 bases at J, leaving 16 bases unmatched. TCRdb's copy holds only in-frame clones and misses some; the assay was immunoSEQ multiplex PCR. The sample includes some 70,000 clones, approximately 90% of them seen just once. This clonotype was obtained from a human donor in good health. Some clones in this sample may be carry-over from other donors' samples. The rearrangement links TRBV5-6 to TRBJ2-3, with 8 bases fitting TRBD1. The sequenced material came from PBMCs. The CDR3 here is CASSQRQGRIPTSTDTQYF. The CDR3 DNA is TGTGCCAGCAGCCAAAGACAGGGGCGAATACCTACTAGCACAGATACGCAGTATTTT.